Sequencing of this TCR beta chain was carried out in a study of breast tumors, draining lymph nodes, adjacent tissues. TCRdb re-analysed the multiplex PCR reads in MiXCR, keeping a single row per CDR3 protein. The table shows under 250,000 distinct CDR3 sequences, with roughly 32% occurring only once. The lymph nodes were axillary draining lymph nodes from breast cancer patients. This CDR3 is 16 amino acids long. After removal of 0 bases from V and 1 base from J, the junction contained 1 base not matched to a gene. Germline V gene lookup returns CDR1 LGHNA and CDR2 YNFKEQ. The gene calls are TRBV4-2 and TRBJ2-4; TRBD1 matches 9 bases. Sequencing was done on a sample of axillary lymph node tissue. The sequence was obtained from a female donor with breast cancer. Some clones in this sample may be carry-over from other donors' samples. CDR3 coding DNA: TGTGCCAGCAGCCAAGAGGACAGGGGTGCCAAAAACATTCAGTACTTC. This gives the protein CASSQEDRGAKNIQYF.